The 8 T cell receptor beta chains below all came from one sample that was sequenced in a study of blood T cell dynamics during melanoma immunotherapy. The table came from immunoSEQ multiplex PCR; TCRdb's copy has only in-frame clones and leaves some out. Counted here are 7,800 or so clones, roughly 77% occurring once; the ten biggest clones make up 14%. Stated time point: week 3, after first cycle of checkpoint inhibitor. The input for sequencing was blood, taken from a patient treated with checkpoint blockade. These receptor sequences come from a human donor with melanoma.

V is TRBV9 and J is TRBJ2-3; 12 bases line up with TRBD2. The CDR3 has 16 residues. CDR1 and CDR2 from the germline V gene are SGDLS and YYNGEE. V dropped 0 bases and J dropped 5; count of bases not matched to a gene: 4. The CDR3 region is CASSVVTSGGIDTQYF. The DNA for the CDR3 is TGTGCCAGCAGCGTAGTAACTAGCGGGGGGATAGATACGCAGTATTTT.

This sequence joins TRBV19 and TRBJ2-7; 7 bases line up with TRBD1. Germline V lookup: CDR1 LNHDA, CDR2 SQIVND (reference sequence). This CDR3 has 15 amino acids. J gave up 2 bases and V 2 bases, and 6 bases lay outside the gene matches. CDR3 nucleotide sequence: TGTGCCAGTAGTATAATCGGTCAGGGGGCCTACGAGCAGTACTTC. It yields the protein CASSIIGQGAYEQYF.

The rearrangement uses TRBV6-4 and TRBJ2-6; D unclear. There are 15 residues in the CDR3. The V gene's germline CDR1 is MRHNA and CDR2 SNTAGT. V lost 5 bases and J 1 base, leaving 9 bases between the germline ends. CDR3 amino acids: CASSLGVSGANVLTF. The CDR3 DNA is TGTGCCAGCAGTCTTGGGGTATCTGGGGCCAACGTCCTGACTTTC.

This clone occurred a few times. This chain connects TRBV28 to TRBJ2-7; D unresolved. With 2 bases removed from V and 7 bases from J, the gap between germline ends came to 9 bases. The CDR3 runs 12 residues. Per germline, CDR1 MDHEN and CDR2 SYDVKM. CDR3 nucleotides: TGTGCCAGCAGTTTAGGGGAAACGGAGCAGTACTTC. Translating it yields CASSLGETEQYF.

The CDR3 DNA follows: TGTGCCAGCAAAGGAGATACTGAAGCTTTCTTT. Its translation: CASKGDTEAFF. This sequence joins TRBV2 and TRBJ1-1; D ambiguous. CDR3 length: 11 residues. Germline CDR1 reads SNHLY; CDR2 reads FYNNEI. V was shortened by 7 bases and J by 5 bases, with 8 bases between the two germline ends.

The chain carries TRBV7-2 and TRBJ2-5, with TRBD2 identical over 9 bases. The trim removed 5 bases at V and 4 bases at J, leaving 5 bases unmatched. CDR1 is SGHTA, CDR2 FQGNSA, per germline. CDR3 length equals 14 residues. The CDR3 nucleotides read TGTGCCAGCAGCACTAGGACTAGCGCAGAGACCCAGTACTTC. Translating gives CASSTRTSAETQYF.

The chain links TRBV6-1 to TRBJ2-7; D is undetermined. This CDR3 region has 14 residues. V gave up 7 bases and J gave up 1 base, with 14 bases separating them. The V gene's germline CDR1 is MNHNS and CDR2 SASEGT. Here the CDR3 reads CASMKRRTSYEQYF. The CDR3 nucleotides read TGTGCCAGCATGAAACGACGTACTTCCTACGAGCAGTACTTC.

This sequence joins TRBV18 and TRBJ1-1; D possibly corresponds to TRBD1 (5 bases). From germline, CDR1 is KGHSH and CDR2 LQKENI. This CDR3 is built from 14 residues. The germline V and J ends were trimmed by 2 bases and 1 base, with 8 bases remaining between them. The CDR3 protein is CASSPATGNTEAFF. The CDR3 DNA is TGTGCCAGCTCACCAGCAACAGGGAACACTGAAGCTTTCTTT.